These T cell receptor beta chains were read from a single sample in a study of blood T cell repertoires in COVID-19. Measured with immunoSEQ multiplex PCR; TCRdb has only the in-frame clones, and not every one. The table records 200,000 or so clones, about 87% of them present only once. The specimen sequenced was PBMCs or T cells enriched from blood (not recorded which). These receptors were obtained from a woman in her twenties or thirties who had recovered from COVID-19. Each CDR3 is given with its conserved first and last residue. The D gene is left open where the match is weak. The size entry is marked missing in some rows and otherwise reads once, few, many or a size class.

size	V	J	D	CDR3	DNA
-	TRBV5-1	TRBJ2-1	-	CASSPEESHNEQFF	TGCGCCAGCAGCCCCGAGGAGTCCCACAATGAGCAGTTCTTC
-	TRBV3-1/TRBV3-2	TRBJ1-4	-	CASSQDLWRARNEKLFF	TGTGCCAGCAGCCAAGATCTGTGGAGGGCGCGAAATGAAAAACTGTTTTTT
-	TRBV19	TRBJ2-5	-	CASSPSTGGETQYF	TGTGCCAGTAGTCCCTCGACAGGCGGCGAGACCCAGTACTTC
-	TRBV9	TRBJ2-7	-	CASSVDDWGDEQYF	TGTGCCAGCAGCGTAGACGATTGGGGGGACGAGCAGTACTTC
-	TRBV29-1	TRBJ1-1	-	CSVVAGTEAFF	TGCAGCGTGGTGGCGGGCACTGAAGCTTTCTTT
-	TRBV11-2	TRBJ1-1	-	CATEQGIAEAFF	TGTGCCACCGAACAGGGAATCGCTGAAGCTTTCTTT
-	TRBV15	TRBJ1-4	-	CATNSGGGREKLFF	TGTGCCACCAACTCAGGAGGCGGTCGAGAAAAACTGTTTTTT
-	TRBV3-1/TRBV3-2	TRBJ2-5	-	CASSLRETQYF	TGTGCCAGCAGCCTTCGAGAGACCCAGTACTTC
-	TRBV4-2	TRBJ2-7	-	CASSQEGAGDEQYF	TGTGCCAGCAGCCAAGAAGGGGCAGGGGACGAGCAGTACTTC
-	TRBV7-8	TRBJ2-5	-	CASSLVGLQETQYF	TGTGCCAGCAGCTTAGTGGGCCTTCAAGAGACCCAGTACTTC
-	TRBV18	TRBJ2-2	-	CASSPFHGAGELFF	TGTGCCAGCTCACCATTCCACGGAGCCGGGGAGCTGTTTTTT
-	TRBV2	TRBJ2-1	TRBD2	CASSRERTSGGAGEQFF	TGTGCCAGCAGTAGGGAGAGGACTAGCGGGGGGGCGGGTGAGCAGTTCTTC
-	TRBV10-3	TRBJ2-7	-	CAISGKGGTQSYEQYF	TGTGCCATCAGTGGGAAGGGGGGGACACAATCCTACGAGCAGTACTTC
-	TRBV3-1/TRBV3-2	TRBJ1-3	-	CASSQGGGPGNTIYF	TGTGCCAGCAGCCAAGGAGGGGGTCCAGGAAACACCATATATTTT
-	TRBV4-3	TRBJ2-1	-	CASSQAYGSSYNEQFF	TGCGCCAGCAGCCAAGCTTACGGGAGCTCCTACAATGAGCAGTTCTTC
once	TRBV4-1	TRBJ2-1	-	CASSQHLGYNEQFF	TGCGCCAGCAGCCAGCACCTAGGCTACAATGAGCAGTTCTTC
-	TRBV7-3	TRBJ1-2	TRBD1	CASSPLLPGQESYTF	TGTGCCAGCAGCCCGCTACTCCCGGGACAGGAATCCTACACCTTC
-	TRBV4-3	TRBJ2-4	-	CASSQGRDSRNIQYF	TGCGCCAGCAGCCAAGGTCGGGATAGCAGAAACATTCAGTACTTC
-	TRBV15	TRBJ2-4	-	CATSRGELVSKNIQYF	TGTGCCACCAGCAGAGGTGAGCTAGTCTCCAAAAACATTCAGTACTTC
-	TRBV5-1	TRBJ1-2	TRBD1	CASSPPLEGAYGYTF	TGCGCCAGCAGCCCCCCCCTTGAGGGGGCCTATGGCTACACCTTC
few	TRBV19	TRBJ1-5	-	CASGRSQPQHF	TGTGCCAGTGGTCGGAGTCAGCCCCAGCATTTT
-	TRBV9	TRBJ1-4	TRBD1	CASSTQGTNEKLFF	TGTGCCAGCAGCACACAGGGGACTAATGAAAAACTGTTTTTT